The 28 T cell receptor beta chains in this list originate from one sample, sequenced in a study of T cell changes during pregnancy in multiple sclerosis (dated by TCRdb to the late 2010s). Library preparation used the immunoSEQ multiplex PCR assay. Not all clones reach the TCRdb copy of this immuneACCESS table, which keeps in-frame sequences only. Checked studies attribute under half of the gap to unresolved V genes and leave the rest unexplained. The sample records 35,000 to 50,000 clones, roughly nine tenths of which are singletons. 1% to 1.5% of the sample goes to the ten largest clones. Sequenced material: CD4+ T cells from peripheral blood mononuclear cells, taken after pregnancy. The source of these receptors is a female donor with multiple sclerosis, enrolled in a pregnancy study.

The chain recombines TRBV19 with TRBJ1-1, with no clear D. Trimming took 5 bases from V and 3 from J, leaving 7 bases between them. The germline V gene encodes CDR1 LNHDA and CDR2 SQIVND (reference sequence). There are 12 residues in the CDR3. The CDR3 loop reads CASSEQDTEAFF. For the CDR3, the DNA is TGTGCCAGTAGTGAACAAGACACTGAAGCTTTCTTT. Combining the CDR3 with reference TRBV19 and TRBJ1-1 gives the whole variable domain DGGITQSPKYLFRKEGQNVTLSCEQNLNHDAMYWYRQDPGQGLRLIYYSQIVNDFQKGDIAEGYSVSREKKESFPLTVTSAQKNPTAFYLCASSEQDTEAFFGQGTRLTVV.

The chain uses TRBV10-3 and TRBJ2-2; 9 nucleotides match TRBD1. The V segment lost 10 bases and the J segment 8 bases; nucleotides outside the gene matches: 14. This CDR3 comprises 15 residues. Germline assignment: CDR1 ENHRY and CDR2 SYGVKD. The CDR3 coding sequence is TGTGCCACCCAGGAAGAGGGACAGGGTATAGGGGAGCTGTTTTTT. Protein: CATQEEGQGIGELFF.

This chain uses TRBV19 with TRBJ2-5, with 9 bases lining up with TRBD1. This CDR3 is 15 amino acids long. Germline V gives CDR1 LNHDA, CDR2 SQIVND (reference sequence). Trimming at V came to 9 bases and at J to 2 bases, leaving 10 bases not matched to a gene. CDR3: CASRGGQGIQETQYF. The CDR3 coding sequence is TGTGCCAGCCGGGGAGGACAGGGGATACAAGAGACCCAGTACTTC.

CDR3 nucleotide sequence: TGTGCCAGCAGTGAATCGGGGTCCATCTCACCCCTCCACTTT. Translation: CASSESGSISPLHF. The chain is built from TRBV6-1 and TRBJ1-6; no clear D. CDR1 and CDR2 from the germline V gene are MNHNS and SASEGT. The CDR3 has 14 residues. Trimming took off 2 bases at V and 10 bases at J, with 12 bases between the two ends.

This CDR3 is CASSVNGGSNQPQHF. In DNA form, the CDR3 reads TGTGCCAGCAGTGTGAACGGGGGGAGCAATCAGCCCCAGCATTTT. V is TRBV6-4 and J is TRBJ1-5, with a tentative D call TRBD1 (5 bases). Germline values: CDR1 MRHNA, CDR2 SNTAGT. The V gene lost 4 bases and the J gene lost 1 base, with 11 bases spanning the gap. The CDR3 has 15 amino acids.

The J gene is TRBJ2-2, the V gene TRBV4-1, with 9 bases identical to TRBD2. Germline V gives CDR1 MGHRA, CDR2 YSYEKL. The CDR3 has 17 amino acids. The V and J ends lost 4 bases and 5 bases, in that order; junction bases with no gene match: 11. Here the CDR3 reads CASSPGVAGVATGELFF. CDR3 coding DNA: TGCGCCAGCAGCCCCGGGGTAGCGGGAGTAGCGACCGGGGAGCTGTTTTTT.

This clone has a single count. This rearrangement joins TRBV7-9 to TRBJ2-2; 14 nucleotides agree with TRBD2. The CDR3 spans 16 residues. The trim removed 5 bases at V and 7 bases at J, leaving 6 bases unmatched. From germline, CDR1 is SEHNR and CDR2 FQNEAQ (reference sequence). The CDR3 DNA sequence: TGTGCCAGCAGCCCCGGGACTAGCGGGAGCCTCGGGGAGCTGTTTTTT. Protein: CASSPGTSGSLGELFF.

As DNA, the CDR3 is TGTGCCTGGAGTCGGTACAGGGGACAGCCCCAGCATTTT. Translating gives CAWSRYRGQPQHF. The chain employs TRBV30 and TRBJ1-5; TRBD1 aligns across 7 bases. V was pared by 2 bases and J by 7 bases, with 5 bases of the junction left unmatched. The V gene's germline CDR1 is GTSNPN and CDR2 SVGIG (reference sequence). The CDR3 extends over 13 amino acids.

This sequence joins TRBV16 and TRBJ2-1; no clear D. The V and J ends lost 0 bases and 4 bases respectively, with 7 bases between them. This CDR3 comprises 14 residues. Germline V lookup: CDR1 KGHSY, CDR2 FQNENV. CDR3 loop: CASSQSAIYNEQFF. The CDR3 DNA follows: TGTGCCAGCAGCCAATCCGCGATATACAATGAGCAGTTCTTC.

J is TRBJ2-7 and V is TRBV9; 11 bases align to TRBD2. Trimming removed 0 bases from V and 4 bases from J; junction bases left unmatched: 15. The CDR3 length is 19 residues. Germline V CDR1 and CDR2: SGDLS, YYNGEE. The CDR3: CASSVGASGRFSLEYEQYF. The CDR3 nucleotides are TGTGCCAGCAGCGTAGGGGCTAGCGGGAGGTTCTCGCTTGAGTACGAGCAGTACTTC.

This rearrangement joins TRBV2 to TRBJ2-1, with 10 bases matching TRBD2. The V gene end was trimmed by 4 bases and the J gene end by 4 bases; junction bases not matched to a gene: 1. Per germline, CDR1 SNHLY and CDR2 FYNNEI. CDR3 size: 14 residues. CDR3 sequence (DNA): TGTGCCAGCAGTGCTAGCGGGAGTTACAATGAGCAGTTCTTC. Its protein product is CASSASGSYNEQFF.

This sequence joins TRBV11-2 and TRBJ2-2; 8 nucleotides agree with TRBD2. V trimming: 1 base; J trimming: 7 bases; junction bases outside the gene matches: 8. CDR1 is SGHAT and CDR2 is FQNNGV in the germline V gene. The CDR3 length is 16 residues. The CDR3 loop reads CASSLVLAEEFGELFF. In nucleotides, the CDR3 is TGTGCCAGCAGCTTAGTACTAGCGGAGGAGTTCGGGGAGCTGTTTTTT.

The chain has TRBV30 and TRBJ2-7; 7 nucleotides align to TRBD1. Germline CDR1 is GTSNPN and CDR2 is SVGIG (reference sequence). This CDR3 is built from 14 residues. Trimming removed 0 bases from V and 3 bases from J; junction bases left unmatched: 5. This CDR3 is CAWSVGTVLYEQYF. CDR3 coding DNA: TGTGCCTGGAGTGTAGGGACAGTACTCTACGAGCAGTACTTC.

V and J are TRBV11-2 and TRBJ1-2, with D tentatively TRBD1 (6 bases). Per germline, CDR1 SGHAT and CDR2 FQNNGV. Trimming pared 1 base from V and 8 bases from J, leaving 17 bases between. The CDR3 has 15 residues. The CDR3 protein is CASSLVRGGAGGYTF. Here the CDR3 DNA reads TGTGCCAGCAGCTTAGTCAGGGGAGGGGCTGGGGGCTACACCTTC.

The gene calls are TRBV30 and TRBJ2-1; 9 bases match TRBD2. The trim removed 8 bases at V and 3 bases at J, leaving 5 bases unmatched. The CDR3 runs 13 residues. Germline CDR1 is GTSNPN and CDR2 is SVGIG (reference sequence). The CDR3 here is CAIPSGNYNEQFF. CDR3 nucleotides: TGTGCCATCCCTAGCGGGAACTACAATGAGCAGTTCTTC. Full variable domain (missing parts from reference TRBV30 and TRBJ2-1): SQTIHQWPATLVQPVGSPLSLECTVEGTSNPNLYWYRQAAGRGLQLLFYSVGIGQISSEVPQNLSASRPQDRQFILSSKKLLLSDSGFYLCAIPSGNYNEQFFGPGTRLTVL.

The rearrangement joins TRBV11-1 to TRBJ2-7; TRBD2 matches at 9 bases. Germline CDR1 SGHAT, CDR2 FQDESV (reference sequence). The length of the CDR3 is 15 residues. After removal of 1 base from V and 3 bases from J, the junction contained 4 bases not matched to a gene. CDR3 sequence: CASSLVLAGYYEQYF. CDR3 in DNA: TGTGCCAGCAGCTTAGTGCTAGCGGGATACTACGAGCAGTACTTC.

The chain joins TRBV2 to TRBJ2-3, with D tentatively TRBD2 (5 bases). Germline loops: CDR1 SNHLY, CDR2 FYNNEI. The CDR3 consists of 14 residues. V was shortened by 7 bases and J by 2 bases, with 13 bases between the two germline ends. CDR3 DNA: TGTGCCAGCAAGGTAGCGCTAAACACAGATACGCAGTATTTT. It translates to CASKVALNTDTQYF.

The genes are TRBV10-1 and TRBJ1-1; no firm D call. CDR3 length equals 13 residues. V lost 2 bases, J lost 5 bases, and 9 bases lay in between. Germline loops: CDR1 WNHNN, CDR2 SYGVQD (reference sequence). CDR3 sequence: CASSENLETEAFF. Here the CDR3 DNA reads TGCGCCAGCAGTGAGAATTTAGAGACTGAAGCTTTCTTT.

The gene calls are TRBV6-1 and TRBJ1-6, with 7 bases aligning to TRBD1. The CDR3 extends over 13 amino acids. With V trimmed by 4 bases and J by 9 bases, 3 bases remained unmatched. The germline V gene encodes CDR1 MNHNS and CDR2 SASEGT. The CDR3 coding sequence is TGTGCCAGCAGTGCGCAGGGGGGTTCACCCCTCCACTTT. It is translated as CASSAQGGSPLHF.

This chain joins TRBV10-3 and TRBJ1-2; TRBD1 agrees at 11 bases. The CDR3 extends over 13 amino acids. With 10 bases clipped from V and 3 bases from J, the junction kept 4 bases outside the gene matches. The V gene's germline CDR1 is ENHRY and CDR2 SYGVKD. DNA for the CDR3: TGTGCCACCGGACAGGGGGCAGACTATGGCTACACCTTC. It translates to CATGQGADYGYTF.

DNA for the CDR3: TGTGCCAGCAGTAGTGACAGGGACCCCCAAGGGGGGGAGCAGTACTTC. Its protein product is CASSSDRDPQGGEQYF. The chain recombines TRBV6-6 with TRBJ2-7, with D maybe TRBD1 (7 bases). Trimming shortened V by 5 bases and J by 7 bases, and 24 bases separated the two germline ends. The CDR3 is 16 amino acids. Germline V CDR1 and CDR2: MNHNY, SVGAGI (reference sequence).

The rearrangement uses TRBV11-2 and TRBJ1-3; 7 bases are a match to TRBD1. After removal of 5 bases from V and 0 bases from J, the junction contained 4 bases not matched to a gene. CDR1 is SGHAT, CDR2 FQNNGV, per germline. The CDR3 loop spans 15 amino acids. The CDR3 loop reads CASSPDRSSGNTIYF. CDR3 nucleotides: TGTGCCAGCAGCCCGGACAGGAGCTCTGGAAACACCATATATTTT.

This chain links TRBV5-5 with TRBJ2-7, with TRBD1 matching 9 bases. The CDR3 length is 14 residues. V lost 2 bases to trimming and J lost 4 bases; unmatched junction nucleotides: 4. From germline, CDR1 is SGHKS and CDR2 YYEKEE (reference sequence). The CDR3 coding sequence is TGTGCCAGCAGCTTAGAGGACAGGGGTTACGAGCAGTACTTC. It codes for CASSLEDRGYEQYF.

The chain joins TRBV7-3 to TRBJ2-2, with D possibly matching TRBD2 (5 bases). This CDR3 has 14 residues. Trimming took off 5 bases at V and 1 base at J, with 8 bases between the two ends. The germline CDR1 and CDR2 sequences are SGHTA and FQGTGA. CDR3 in DNA: TGTGCCAGCAGCACGGGGAGGAACACCGGGGAGCTGTTTTTT. Its translation: CASSTGRNTGELFF. Based on the CDR3 plus reference TRBV7-3 and TRBJ2-2, the full variable domain is GAGVSQTPSNKVTEKGKYVELRCDPISGHTALYWYRQSLGQGPEFLIYFQGTGAADDSGLPNDRFFAVRPEGSVSTLKIQRTERGDSAVYLCASSTGRNTGELFFGEGSRLTVL.

The chain recombines TRBV7-3 with TRBJ2-1; 11 bases map to TRBD2. This CDR3 is built from 16 residues. J lost 8 bases, V lost 3 bases, and 9 bases had no gene match. The germline V gene encodes CDR1 SGHTA and CDR2 FQGTGA. CDR3 bases: TGTGCCAGCAGCTTGTATGGGACTAGCGGTCAGGATGAGCAGTTCTTC. Protein sequence: CASSLYGTSGQDEQFF.

The chain is built from TRBV30 and TRBJ1-2, with a possible D match to TRBD1 (6 bases). The germline V gene has CDR1 GTSNPN and CDR2 SVGIG (reference sequence). The CDR3 runs 11 residues. Trimming left V 2 bases short and J 6 bases short, with 7 bases between. The DNA of the CDR3 is TGTGCCTGGAGTCCAGGGGATGGCTACACCTTC. Amino acids: CAWSPGDGYTF.

The chain joins TRBV7-9 to TRBJ2-7; 7 bases map to TRBD1. This CDR3 contains 13 residues. Germline assignment: CDR1 SEHNR and CDR2 FQNEAQ (reference sequence). The V and J ends lost 6 bases and 3 bases, in that order; junction bases with no gene match: 5. The CDR3 DNA sequence: TGTGCCAGCAGACCGAGACAGGGCTACGAGCAGTACTTC. Amino acid sequence: CASRPRQGYEQYF.

The CDR3 region has the DNA TGTGCCAGCAGACCTAACAGGGGCACAGATACGCAGTATTTT. This codes for CASRPNRGTDTQYF. The chain combines TRBV7-9 with TRBJ2-3; tentatively, D is TRBD1 (6 bases). The CDR3 totals 14 residues. The germline V gene encodes CDR1 SEHNR and CDR2 FQNEAQ (reference sequence). V lost 6 bases to trimming and J lost 1 base, with 11 bases between them.